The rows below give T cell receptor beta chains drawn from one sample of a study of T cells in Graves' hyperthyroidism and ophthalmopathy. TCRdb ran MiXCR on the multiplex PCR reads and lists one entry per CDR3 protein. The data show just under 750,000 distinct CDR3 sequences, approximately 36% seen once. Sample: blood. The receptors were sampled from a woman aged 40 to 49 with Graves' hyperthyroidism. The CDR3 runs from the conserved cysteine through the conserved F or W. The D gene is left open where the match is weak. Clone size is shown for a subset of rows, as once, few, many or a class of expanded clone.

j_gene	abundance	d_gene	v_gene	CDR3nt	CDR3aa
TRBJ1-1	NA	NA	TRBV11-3	TGTGCCAGCAGCCCTATAGGCCTCCGGCGGACTGAAGCTTTCTTT	CASSPIGLRRTEAFF
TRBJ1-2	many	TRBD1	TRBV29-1	TGCAGCGTTGCCCCGGACAGGGCTGACGGCTACACCTTC	CSVAPDRADGYTF
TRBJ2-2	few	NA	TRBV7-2	TGTGCCAGCAGCCTCAGCGGGTGGGGGGGCGGCACCGGGGAGCTGTTTTTT	CASSLSGWGGGTGELFF
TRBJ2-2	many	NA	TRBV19	TGTGCCAGTAGTAGTATCGTCACCGGGGAGCTGTTTTTT	CASSSIVTGELFF
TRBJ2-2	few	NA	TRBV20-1	TGCAGTGCTAGAGGGCTGGGGGAGCACACCGGGGAGCTGTTTTTT	CSARGLGEHTGELFF
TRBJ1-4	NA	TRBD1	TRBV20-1	TGCAGTGCTACTTCCTCGGGACAGAATGAAAAACTGTTTTTT	CSATSSGQNEKLFF
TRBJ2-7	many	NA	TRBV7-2	TGTGCCAGCAGCTTAGATGCCAGCCCTCAGAGGAAGCAGTACTTC	CASSLDASPQRKQYF
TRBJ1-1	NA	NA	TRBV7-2	TGTGTCAGCAGTCCCTTGATGCGGGCGGGGCAGTCAACTGAAGCTTTCTTT	CVSSPLMRAGQSTEAFF
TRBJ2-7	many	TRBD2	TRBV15	TGTGCCACCAGCAGAGATCGGGCTAGCGGGAATAGCGAGCAGTACTTC	CATSRDRASGNSEQYF
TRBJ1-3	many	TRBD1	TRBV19	TGTGCCAGTAGTATTTACGGGACAGGGGGCGAGGACACCATATATTTT	CASSIYGTGGEDTIYF
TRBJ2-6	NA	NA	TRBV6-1	TGTGCCATCAGTGGGGGGAAAGGTGGGGCCAACGTCCTGACTTTC	CAISGGKGGANVLTF
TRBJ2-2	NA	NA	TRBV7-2	TGTGCCAGCAGCTTAATCGTCCATCCCAGGAATCTAGCCGGGGAGCTGTTTTTT	CASSLIVHPRNLAGELFF
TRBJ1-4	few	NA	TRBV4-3	TGCGCCAGCAGCCAGGGGAACGCCGGAGGTGAAAAACTGTTTTTT	CASSQGNAGGEKLFF
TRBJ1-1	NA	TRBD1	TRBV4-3	TGCGCCAGCAGCCAAGATTCCCACAACAGGGGGGAGTCTGAAGCTTTCTTT	CASSQDSHNRGESEAFF
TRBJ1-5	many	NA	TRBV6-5	TGTGCCAGCAGTTATTTCGGCCAGCCCCAGCATTTT	CASSYFGQPQHF
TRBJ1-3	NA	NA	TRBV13	TGTGCCAGCCGGGTTAGGGCCTCTGGAAACACCATATATTTT	CASRVRASGNTIYF
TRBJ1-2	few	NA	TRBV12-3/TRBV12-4	TGTGCCAGCAGTTTCCTATCGACAGAATATGGCTACACCTTC	CASSFLSTEYGYTF
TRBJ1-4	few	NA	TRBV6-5	TGTGCCAGCAGATATTCCGGACAGACAACTAATGAAAAACTGTTTTTT	CASRYSGQTTNEKLFF
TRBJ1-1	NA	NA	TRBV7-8	TGTGCCAGCAGCTTAGCTGCGGGGTTGAACACTGAAGCTTTCTTT	CASSLAAGLNTEAFF
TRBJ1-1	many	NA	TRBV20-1	TGCAGTGCTAGTAGGGTGAACACTGAAGCTTTCTTT	CSASRVNTEAFF
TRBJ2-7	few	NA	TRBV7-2	TGTGCCAGCAGCTTAGCCCGGACGCCACATTCCCCTAAAGAGCAGTACTTC	CASSLARTPHSPKEQYF
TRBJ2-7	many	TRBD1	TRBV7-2	TGTGCCAGCAGGCCAAGACATCTAGGACAGGCCGACGAGCAGTACTTC	CASRPRHLGQADEQYF
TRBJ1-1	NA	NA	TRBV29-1	TGCAGTCTGGCGGGGAACACTGAAGCTTTCTTT	CSLAGNTEAFF
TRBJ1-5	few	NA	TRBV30	TGTGCCTGGAGTTTGGATAGCAATCAGCCCCAGCATTTT	CAWSLDSNQPQHF
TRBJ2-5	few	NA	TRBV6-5	TGTGCCAGCAGTTACAAGGGGAGGTCGGAGACCCAGTACTTC	CASSYKGRSETQYF
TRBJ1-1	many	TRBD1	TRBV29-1	TGCAGCGTTAGTAGACAGGGCCACACTGAAGCTTTCTTT	CSVSRQGHTEAFF
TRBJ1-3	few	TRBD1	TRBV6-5	TGTGCCAGCAGCGCCGGACAGGGGAGAGGAAACACCATATATTTT	CASSAGQGRGNTIYF
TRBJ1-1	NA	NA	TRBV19	TGTGCCACAACAAGACACGGGAACACTGAAGCTTTCTTT	CATTRHGNTEAFF
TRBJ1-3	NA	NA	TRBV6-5	TGTGCCAGCAAGGGAGTGAGTAGTGGAAACACCCTATATTTT	CASKGVSSGNTLYF
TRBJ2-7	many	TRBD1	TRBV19	TGTGCCAGTAGTGGCGGGACAGGGCCTTTTTACGAGCAGTACTTC	CASSGGTGPFYEQYF
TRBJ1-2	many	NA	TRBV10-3	TGTGCCATCAGTGGCCTCGGGGTCCATGAGGGCTACACCTTC	CAISGLGVHEGYTF
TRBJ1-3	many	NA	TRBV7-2	TGTGCCAGCAGCCGAGTCGGACAGATGTTTGGAAACACCATATATTTT	CASSRVGQMFGNTIYF
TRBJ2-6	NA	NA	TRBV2	TGTGCCAGCAAGCAGATTAGCTCTGGGGTCAACGTCCTGACTTTC	CASKQISSGVNVLTF
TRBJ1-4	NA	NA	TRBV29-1	TGCAGCGTGAGCTCCCAGGGGACTAATGAAAAACTGTTTTTT	CSVSSQGTNEKLFF
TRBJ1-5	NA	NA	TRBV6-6	TGTGCCAGCAGTTACTCCCGGGAGCAGCCCCAGCATTTT	CASSYSREQPQHF
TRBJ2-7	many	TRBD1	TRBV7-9	TGTGCCAGCAGCTTAGAGGGACAGGGGGCTGATCACGAGCAGTACTTC	CASSLEGQGADHEQYF
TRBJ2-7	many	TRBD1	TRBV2	TGTGCCAGCAGTGCCGGACAGGGGCTAACCTACGAGCAGTACTTC	CASSAGQGLTYEQYF
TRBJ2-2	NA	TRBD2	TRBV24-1	TGTGCCAGCAGTATCGGACTAGCGGACACCGGGGAGCTGTTTTTT	CASSIGLADTGELFF
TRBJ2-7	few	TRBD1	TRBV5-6	TGTGCCAGCAGCCACCTTACAGGGGGAAGGTACTACGAGCAGTACTTC	CASSHLTGGRYYEQYF